These 27 T cell receptor beta chains were sequenced from one sample in a study of T cell changes during pregnancy in multiple sclerosis. Assay: immunoSEQ multiplex PCR; the TCRdb copy retains only in-frame clones and omits some. Of about 49,000 clones listed, over 90% are singletons. Sequencing used CD8+ T cells from peripheral blood mononuclear cells, obtained in the first trimester of pregnancy. These receptors originate from a female donor with multiple sclerosis, enrolled in a pregnancy study.

J is TRBJ2-5 and V is TRBV27; D gene ambiguous. The CDR3 is made up of 16 amino acids. The germline V gene encodes CDR1 MNHEY and CDR2 SMNVEV (reference sequence). The ends were cut back, 3 bases at V and 5 bases at J, with 19 bases in the middle. In DNA, the CDR3 is TGTGCCAGCAGTTTCCATGGGCAAACAGCTTGGGAGACCCAGTACTTC. Translation: CASSFHGQTAWETQYF.

The chain recombines TRBV7-9 with TRBJ1-3; TRBD1 aligns across 7 bases. The CDR3 length is 14 residues. The V segment lost 4 bases and the J segment 4 bases; nucleotides outside the gene matches: 4. CDR1 and CDR2 (germline): SEHNR, FQNEAQ (reference sequence). This chain's CDR3 is CASSSDRDGNTIYF. DNA for the CDR3: TGTGCCAGCAGCTCCGACAGGGACGGAAACACCATATATTTT.

The chain has TRBV27 and TRBJ2-2; possibly TRBD2 for D (5 bases). Germline V CDR1 and CDR2: MNHEY, SMNVEV (reference sequence). This CDR3 comprises 11 residues. Deletions cut 5 bases from V and 7 bases from J, with 5 bases between. CDR3 DNA sequence: TGTGCCAGCAGTCGGGACGGGGAGCTGTTTTTT. Translation gives CASSRDGELFF.

This rearrangement joins TRBV6-4 to TRBJ2-3; a possible D gene is TRBD2 (7 bases). This CDR3 contains 15 residues. With 2 bases removed from V and 5 bases from J, the gap between germline ends came to 14 bases. Per the germline V gene, CDR1 is MRHNA and CDR2 is SNTAGT. DNA for the CDR3: TGTGCCAGCAGTGACGAGGGGGGGTCTGAAGATACGCAGTATTTT. As protein: CASSDEGGSEDTQYF.

The chain combines TRBV12-2 with TRBJ1-2. TRBV12-2 has pseudogene status. The CDR3 contains 20 residues. The CDR3 DNA is TGTGCAAGTCGCTTAGTAAATTCGGGGAGGGACCCGATCCCTAACTATGGCTACACCTTC. It encodes CASRLVNSGRDPIPNYGYTF.

The chain uses TRBV27 and TRBJ2-1; tentative D call: TRBD2 (5 bases). CDR3 length: 11 residues. CDR1 and CDR2 from the germline V gene are MNHEY and SMNVEV (reference sequence). Trimming cost V 9 bases and J 6 bases, with 9 bases left between them. The CDR3 sequence is CASNGGNEQFF. Written as DNA, the CDR3 is TGTGCCAGTAATGGAGGCAATGAGCAGTTCTTC.

This CDR3 is CASSWNLAGGPSNEQFF. The CDR3 DNA reads as TGTGCCAGCAGTTGGAATCTCGCGGGAGGCCCCTCTAATGAGCAGTTCTTC. The chain is built from TRBV7-9 and TRBJ2-1, with 8 bases matching TRBD2. CDR1 is SEHNR, CDR2 FQNEAQ, per germline (reference sequence). The junction had 17 bases not matched to a gene; V was cut back by 6 bases and J by 7 bases. The CDR3 contains 17 residues.

The chain combines TRBV7-3 with TRBJ1-1; 7 nucleotides line up with TRBD1. V was clipped by 4 bases and J by 4 bases; unmatched bases: 3. Germline-derived CDR1 and CDR2 are SGHTA and FQGTGA. The CDR3 contains 13 residues. CDR3 DNA sequence: TGTGCCAGCAGCTCGACAGGGCCCACTGAAGCTTTCTTT. Amino acid sequence: CASSSTGPTEAFF.

The sample holds one count of this clone. The chain combines TRBV13 with TRBJ2-1, with D uncertain. With 2 bases removed from V and 8 bases from J, the gap between germline ends came to 7 bases. The CDR3 is 12 amino acids. Germline-derived CDR1 and CDR2 are PRHDT and FYEKMQ (reference sequence). CDR3 nucleotides: TGTGCCAGCAGCTTAAACCGGTATGAGCAGTTCTTC. Residues: CASSLNRYEQFF.

The V call is TRBV27, the J call TRBJ1-1; D may be TRBD1 (6 bases). CDR3 size: 13 residues. V was clipped by 0 bases and J by 4 bases, with 6 bases between them. Germline-derived CDR1 and CDR2 are MNHEY and SMNVEV (reference sequence). CDR3 sequence reads: CASSLSGATEAFF. CDR3 DNA: TGTGCCAGCAGTTTATCGGGGGCCACTGAAGCTTTCTTT.

The sample holds one count of this clone. The V gene is TRBV7-9, the J gene TRBJ2-1; tentatively, D is TRBD2 (6 bases). The germline gives CDR1 SEHNR, CDR2 FQNEAQ (reference sequence). Trimming left V 4 bases short and J 4 bases short, with 11 bases between. CDR3 length equals 14 residues. The CDR3 region is CASSSVAEYNEQFF. The CDR3 bases are TGTGCCAGCAGCTCCGTAGCGGAGTACAATGAGCAGTTCTTC.

The chain links TRBV7-2 to TRBJ2-1; 10 bases map to TRBD1. The germline V gene has CDR1 SGHTA and CDR2 FQGNSA. J lost 7 bases, V lost 4 bases, and 7 bases had no gene match. CDR3 size: 15 residues. DNA for the CDR3: TGTGCCAGCAGCTCCCGGGACAGGGGAGGTAATGAGCAGTTCTTC. Its translation: CASSSRDRGGNEQFF.

This rearrangement joins TRBV19 to TRBJ1-1; 7 bases are a match to TRBD1. J gave up 3 bases and V 5 bases, and 12 bases lay outside the gene matches. CDR1 LNHDA and CDR2 SQIVND come from the germline V gene (reference sequence). This CDR3 comprises 16 residues. The CDR3 is CASSSGPGGIYTEAFF. The CDR3 nucleotides read TGTGCCAGTAGTTCCGGGCCAGGGGGGATTTACACTGAAGCTTTCTTT.

This clone is a singleton in its sample. The J gene is TRBJ2-2, the V gene TRBV7-8; D perhaps matches TRBD2 (7 bases). Germline V gene sequence: CDR1 SGHVS, CDR2 FQNEAQ. Between the trimmed V and J ends, which lost 5 bases and 4 bases, there was a span of 20 bases. The CDR3 runs to 17 residues. The CDR3 protein is CASSNRGYREGTGELFF. The CDR3 DNA reads as TGTGCCAGCAGCAACCGAGGGTACAGGGAGGGCACCGGGGAGCTGTTTTTT.

This sequence joins TRBV15 and TRBJ1-5, with TRBD1 identical over 8 bases. The J segment lost 6 bases and the V segment lost 0 bases, leaving 4 bases of the junction unmatched. There are 15 residues in the CDR3. Germline assignment: CDR1 LNHNV and CDR2 YYDKDF (reference sequence). The CDR3 region has the DNA TGTGCCACCAGCAGAGACAGGGGGCTTGGTCAGCCCCAGCATTTT. It specifies CATSRDRGLGQPQHF.

This sequence joins TRBV7-9 and TRBJ2-3; D is undetermined. The CDR3 consists of 15 residues. V lost 1 base to trimming and J lost 0 bases, with 8 bases between them. The germline CDR1 and CDR2 sequences are SEHNR and FQNEAQ (reference sequence). The CDR3 DNA sequence: TGTGCCAGCAGCTTAGTCCAAACTAGCACAGATACGCAGTATTTT. Translating it yields CASSLVQTSTDTQYF.

V usage is TRBV10-2 and J usage is TRBJ2-7, with 8 positions matching TRBD1. CDR3 length: 11 amino acids. The germline V gene encodes CDR1 WSHSY and CDR2 SAAADI. Trimming at V came to 8 bases and at J to 6 bases, leaving 3 bases not matched to a gene. DNA of the CDR3: TGCGCCAGCCGCAGGGGGCGCGAGCAGTACTTC. It encodes CASRRGREQYF.

The chain has TRBV25-1 and TRBJ2-5, with a tentative D call TRBD2 (6 bases). The V end lost 2 bases, the J end lost 5 bases, and 18 bases lay between the germline ends. The CDR3 is 16 amino acids. Germline CDR1 reads MGHDK; CDR2 reads SYGVNS. CDR3 region: CASSEGKSWGLETQYF. CDR3 DNA sequence: TGTGCCAGCAGTGAAGGAAAATCGTGGGGACTGGAGACCCAGTACTTC.

The chain links TRBV27 to TRBJ1-1; TRBD1 is a possible D gene (5 bases). In germline, CDR1 is MNHEY, CDR2 SMNVEV (reference sequence). The CDR3 spans 14 residues. Trimming removed 6 bases at V and 4 bases at J, with 15 bases between. In DNA form, the CDR3 reads TGTGCCAGCAGCACCCAGGGTGTTTCCACTGAAGCTTTCTTT. Its protein is CASSTQGVSTEAFF.

The V gene is TRBV2, the J gene TRBJ2-1; the D gene is possibly TRBD2 (6 bases). Germline-derived CDR1 and CDR2 are SNHLY and FYNNEI. The CDR3 has 13 residues. Trimming pared 6 bases from V and 10 bases from J, leaving 16 bases between. The CDR3 nucleotides are TGTGCCAGCAGAGGTACTCTAGCGAACGAGCAGTTCTTC. Its translation: CASRGTLANEQFF. The full variable domain, its missing parts supplied by reference TRBV2 and TRBJ2-1, is EPEVTQTPSHQVTQMGQEVILRCVPISNHLYFYWYRQILGQKVEFLVSFYNNEISEKSEIFDDQFSVERPDGSNFTLKIRSTKLEDSAMYFCASRGTLANEQFFGPGTRLTVL.

The rearrangement uses TRBV29-1 and TRBJ1-1; D is undetermined. This CDR3 is 16 amino acids long. CDR1 is SQVTM and CDR2 is ANQGSEA in the germline V gene. Trimming pared 3 bases from V and 1 base from J, leaving 18 bases between. The CDR3 here is CSVDGKYTSGNTEAFF. The DNA of the CDR3 is TGCAGCGTTGACGGGAAATACACATCAGGGAACACTGAAGCTTTCTTT.

This clone was seen a single time. The chain is built from TRBV7-6 and TRBJ1-1, with D uncertain. Germline CDR1 and CDR2: SGHVS and FNYEAQ. The CDR3 contains 12 residues. V was cut by 5 bases and J by 7 bases, with 11 bases left in between. DNA of the CDR3: TGTGCCAGCAGCGCGGGGTCCGATGAAGCTTTCTTT. It codes for CASSAGSDEAFF.

The gene calls are TRBV30 and TRBJ1-5, with D perhaps TRBD1 (5 bases). Between the trimmed V and J ends, which lost 7 bases and 10 bases, there was a span of 26 bases. Germline CDR1 is GTSNPN and CDR2 is SVGIG (reference sequence). The CDR3 contains 15 residues. CDR3 region: CASTRDSRWFSPQHF. The CDR3 nucleotides are TGTGCCTCCACACGGGACTCCCGTTGGTTCAGTCCCCAGCATTTT.

The CDR3 is CASSQAGTVFTEAFF. In DNA, the CDR3 is TGTGCCAGCAGCCAAGCCGGGACAGTTTTCACTGAAGCTTTCTTT. The V call is TRBV27, the J call TRBJ1-1, with 7 bases that match TRBD1. V shed 6 bases, J shed 4 bases, and the junction held 11 bases outside the gene matches. The germline V gene encodes CDR1 MNHEY and CDR2 SMNVEV (reference sequence). The length of the CDR3 is 15 residues.

V usage is TRBV30 and J usage is TRBJ1-2, with TRBD1 as a possible D gene (6 bases). CDR1 and CDR2 from the germline V gene are GTSNPN and SVGIG (reference sequence). V lost 4 bases to trimming and J lost 3 bases, with 12 bases between them. The CDR3 consists of 13 residues. CDR3 bases: TGTGCCTGGACCCCGCCAGGGGACTATGGCTACACCTTC. Its protein product is CAWTPPGDYGYTF.

The rearrangement joins TRBV11-2 to TRBJ2-7; 8 bases fit TRBD1. V shed 4 bases and J 1 base; nucleotides not matched to a gene: 6. The CDR3 contains 15 residues. In germline, CDR1 is SGHAT, CDR2 FQNNGV. The CDR3 here is CASSSPGQASYEQYF. In DNA form, the CDR3 reads TGTGCCAGCAGCTCCCCGGGACAGGCGTCCTACGAGCAGTACTTC.

This sequence joins TRBV9 and TRBJ2-7; maybe TRBD2 (6 bases). The germline gives CDR1 SGDLS, CDR2 YYNGEE. The CDR3 contains 17 residues. V was pared by 1 base and J by 3 bases, with 20 bases between. The CDR3 reads CASSVTPAGGAYYEQYF. As DNA, the CDR3 is TGTGCCAGCAGCGTAACCCCCGCAGGAGGGGCCTACTACGAGCAGTACTTC.